These 7 T cell receptor beta chains were all obtained from the same sample, sequenced in a study of graft-versus-host responses after intestinal transplantation. Method: immunoSEQ multiplex PCR; TCRdb's copy keeps in-frame clones and lacks some. The profile covers approximately 4,700 clones, with 25% to 35% appearing a single time and under 30% taken by the ten largest. Responders that carried the CFSE label, approximately 200,000 of them, were plated with approximately 200,000 irradiated, violet-dye-labeled stimulator cells. The sequencing here drew on alloreactive CD8+ T cells from a mixed lymphocyte reaction culture, taken before transplantation. This sample's subset: CFSE-low proliferating T cells sorted from approximately 6-day pre-transplant mixed lymphocyte reaction (GvH or HvG direction). These receptors were taken from a human patient who was an organ donor for intestinal transplantation.

The genes are TRBV18 and TRBJ2-2, with 7 bases lining up with TRBD2. The CDR3 covers 15 residues. V gave up 0 bases and J gave up 5 bases; unmatched junction bases: 3. CDR1 KGHSH and CDR2 LQKENI come from the germline V gene. The CDR3 DNA reads as TGTGCCAGCTCACCACCGGGACTAAGGACCGGGGAGCTGTTTTTT. Translation gives CASSPPGLRTGELFF.

This clone was observed a few times. V and J are TRBV18 and TRBJ1-5, with D possibly being TRBD1 (5 bases). Germline loops: CDR1 KGHSH, CDR2 LQKENI. This CDR3 has 19 residues. V lost 3 bases and J lost 0, with 21 bases in between. For the CDR3, the DNA is TGTGCCAGCTCACCTCCGGGCCCTTCAGGGAGGGATAGCAATCAGCCCCAGCATTTT. This gives the protein CASSPPGPSGRDSNQPQHF.

Sample share makes this clone medium-sized. The rearrangement joins TRBV7-2 to TRBJ1-1; TRBD1 is a possible D gene (5 bases). From germline, CDR1 is SGHTA and CDR2 FQGNSA. V lost 2 bases and J lost 10, with 20 bases in between. The CDR3 is made up of 15 amino acids. This CDR3 is CASSLSWGTLGRAFF. The DNA for the CDR3 is TGTGCCAGCAGCTTAAGCTGGGGCACTCTAGGTAGAGCTTTCTTT.

The chain uses TRBV14 and TRBJ1-1; weak D call: TRBD1 (6 bases). The CDR3 totals 17 residues. Trimming removed 0 bases from V and 0 bases from J, with 14 bases in between. CDR1 is SGHDN, CDR2 FVKESK, per germline. CDR3: CASSQDLMGAVNTEAFF. The CDR3 DNA reads TGTGCCAGCAGCCAAGACCTAATGGGGGCGGTGAACACTGAAGCTTTCTTT.

This clone qualifies as medium-sized. The chain recombines TRBV14 with TRBJ1-2, with 8 bases matching TRBD1. The CDR3 sequence is 14 residues long. Germline values: CDR1 SGHDN, CDR2 FVKESK. V gave up 6 bases and J gave up 4 bases; unmatched junction bases: 7. The CDR3 DNA sequence: TGTGCCAGCAGTCCAGGGGGCGAGATCTATGGCTACACCTTC. Its translation: CASSPGGEIYGYTF.

The chain joins TRBV19 to TRBJ2-5; D might be TRBD2 (6 bases). V lost 8 bases and J 5 bases, leaving 21 bases between the germline ends. CDR3 length: 15 residues. The germline CDR1 and CDR2 sequences are LNHDA and SQIVND (reference sequence). The CDR3 region is CASLIPRTAGETQYF. CDR3 sequence (DNA): TGTGCCAGTCTCATCCCCCGGACGGCGGGGGAGACCCAGTACTTC.

This clone is medium-sized within its sample. The chain links TRBV6-5 to TRBJ2-5; D unresolved. The V gene's germline CDR1 is MNHEY and CDR2 SVGAGI. The V and J ends lost 7 bases and 1 base respectively, with 10 bases between them. This CDR3 comprises 13 residues. CDR3 protein: CASMQAGQETQYF. CDR3 coding DNA: TGTGCCAGCATGCAGGCAGGCCAAGAGACCCAGTACTTC.